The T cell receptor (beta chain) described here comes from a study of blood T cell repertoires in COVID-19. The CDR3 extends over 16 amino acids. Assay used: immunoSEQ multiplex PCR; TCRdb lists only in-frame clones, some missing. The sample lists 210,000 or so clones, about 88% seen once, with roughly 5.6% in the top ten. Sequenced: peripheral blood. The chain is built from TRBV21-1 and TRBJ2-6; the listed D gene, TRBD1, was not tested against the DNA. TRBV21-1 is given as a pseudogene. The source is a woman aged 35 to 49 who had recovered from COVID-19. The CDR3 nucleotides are TGTGCCAGCAGCGCGGGACAGGGGAGCGGGGCCAACGTCCTGACTTTC. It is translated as CASSAGQGSGANVLTF.